This paragraph covers one T cell receptor beta chain sequence. This sample stems from a study of brain T cells in children with intractable seizures. Profiled with immunoSEQ multiplex PCR; TCRdb holds only in-frame clones, not every one. The repertoire holds 60,000 to 85,000 clones, with about 92% as singletons. Only cases whose brain tissue showed the highest T cell transcript signatures were sequenced. Patients received at least one anti-epileptic drug before surgery. The CDR3 is 13 amino acids. Germline V gives CDR1 LNHDA, CDR2 SQIVND (reference sequence). Trimming shortened V by 1 base and J by 5 bases, and 5 bases separated the two germline ends.

This TCR was recovered from a boy under two years old with tuberous sclerosis and intractable seizures. The chain uses TRBV19 and TRBJ2-2; D unresolved. Material: peripheral blood, obtained at surgery. CDR3 DNA: TGTGCCAGTAGTATAGGTTTTACCGGGGAGCTGTTTTTT. The encoded protein is CASSIGFTGELFF.